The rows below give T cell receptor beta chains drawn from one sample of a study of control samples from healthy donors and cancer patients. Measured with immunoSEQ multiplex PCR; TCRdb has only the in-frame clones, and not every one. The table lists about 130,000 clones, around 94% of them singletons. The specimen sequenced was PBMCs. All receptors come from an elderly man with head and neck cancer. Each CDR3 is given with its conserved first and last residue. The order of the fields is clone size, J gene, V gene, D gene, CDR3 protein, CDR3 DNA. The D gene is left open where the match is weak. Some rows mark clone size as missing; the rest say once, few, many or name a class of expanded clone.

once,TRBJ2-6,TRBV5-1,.,CASSLFDGANVLTF,TGCGCCAGCAGCTTGTTTGACGGGGCCAACGTCCTGACTTTC
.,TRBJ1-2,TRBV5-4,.,CASSPVRSSLPNGYTF,TGTGCCAGCAGCCCGGTTCGGAGCTCGCTCCCCAATGGCTACACCTTC
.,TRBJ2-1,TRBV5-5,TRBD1,CASSLLSSAGGINEQFF,TGTGCCAGCAGCTTGTTGAGCTCGGCAGGGGGCATAAATGAGCAGTTCTTC
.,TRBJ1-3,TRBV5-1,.,CASSLSGAPGNTIYF,TGCGCCAGCAGCTTATCAGGGGCGCCTGGAAACACCATATATTTT
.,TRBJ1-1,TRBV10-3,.,CAISDPGARTEAFF,TGTGCCATCAGTGATCCAGGGGCAAGAACTGAAGCTTTCTTT
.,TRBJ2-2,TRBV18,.,CASSPQGNTGELFF,TGTGCCAGCTCACCACAAGGAAACACCGGGGAGCTGTTTTTT
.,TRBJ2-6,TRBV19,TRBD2,CASSLKTSSSGANVLTF,TGTGCCAGTAGTCTCAAGACTAGCAGCTCTGGGGCCAACGTCCTGACTTTC
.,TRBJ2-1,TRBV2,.,CASTVAQKNNEQFF,TGTGCCAGCACCGTCGCGCAGAAGAACAATGAGCAGTTCTTC
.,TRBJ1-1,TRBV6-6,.,CASSYSPLSTTEAFF,TGTGCCAGCAGTTACTCGCCGCTGTCGACCACTGAAGCTTTCTTT
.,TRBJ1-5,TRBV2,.,CASSLDNGPSQPQHF,TGTGCCAGCAGTTTGGACAACGGGCCGAGTCAGCCCCAGCATTTT
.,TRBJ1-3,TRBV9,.,CASSPNLGASSGNTIYF,TGTGCCAGCAGCCCGAACTTAGGCGCGAGCTCTGGAAACACCATATATTTT
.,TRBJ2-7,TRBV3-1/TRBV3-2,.,CASSPGSQGFKQYF,TGTGCCAGCAGCCCCGGGTCCCAGGGTTTCAAGCAGTACTTC
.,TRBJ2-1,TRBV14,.,CASSPLQGLSYNEQFF,TGTGCCAGCAGCCCGTTACAGGGCTTATCCTACAATGAGCAGTTCTTC
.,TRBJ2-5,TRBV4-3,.,CASSQVFGLQETQYF,TGCGCCAGCAGCCAAGTCTTCGGGCTCCAAGAGACCCAGTACTTC
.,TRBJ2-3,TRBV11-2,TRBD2,CASSYNWGTSTDTQYF,TGTGCCAGCAGCTACAATTGGGGGACTAGTACAGATACGCAGTATTTT
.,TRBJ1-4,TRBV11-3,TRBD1,CATPQGAVATNEKLFF,TGTGCCACCCCCCAGGGGGCCGTTGCAACTAATGAAAAACTGTTTTTT
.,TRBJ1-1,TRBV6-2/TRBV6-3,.,CASSYSPGRQNTEAFF,TGTGCCAGCAGTTATTCCCCTGGTCGACAGAACACTGAAGCTTTCTTT
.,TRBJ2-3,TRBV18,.,CASSTRRDTQYF,TGTGCCAGCTCAACTAGACGAGATACGCAGTATTTT
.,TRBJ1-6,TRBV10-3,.,CATGVGGNSPLHF,TGTGCCACGGGGGTGGGGGGTAATTCACCCCTCCACTTT
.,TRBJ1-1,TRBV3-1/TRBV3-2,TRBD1,CASSQVPRTGTGNAEAFF,TGTGCCAGCAGCCAAGTACCCCGTACCGGGACAGGGAATGCTGAAGCTTTCTTT
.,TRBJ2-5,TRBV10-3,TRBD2,CATGGGAKGSGETQYF,TGTGCCACTGGGGGGGGAGCTAAGGGGTCCGGCGAGACCCAGTACTTC
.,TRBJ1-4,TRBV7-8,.,CASSRQNNEKLFF,TGTGCCAGCAGCCGCCAGAATAATGAAAAACTGTTTTTT
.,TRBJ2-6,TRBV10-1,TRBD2,CASSERTSGGSGANVLTF,TGCGCCAGCAGTGAAAGGACTAGCGGGGGGTCTGGGGCCAACGTTCTGACTTTC
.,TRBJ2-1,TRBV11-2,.,CASKVGGGSYNEQFF,TGTGCCAGCAAAGTAGGGGGTGGGTCCTACAATGAGCAGTTCTTC
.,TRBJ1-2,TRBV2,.,CASSGDRSSGYTF,TGTGCCAGCAGTGGAGACAGGTCTTCGGGCTACACCTTC
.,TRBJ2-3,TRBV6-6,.,CASSGQGPDTQYF,TGTGCCAGTAGCGGCCAGGGCCCAGATACGCAGTATTTT
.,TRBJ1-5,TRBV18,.,CASSPETAAHQPQHF,TGTGCCAGCTCACCGGAGACAGCCGCTCATCAGCCCCAGCATTTT
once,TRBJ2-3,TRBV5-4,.,CASSSPTSPRTDTQYF,TGTGCCAGCAGCTCGCCTACTAGCCCGCGCACAGATACGCAGTATTTT
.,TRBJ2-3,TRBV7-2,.,CASSSGNTDTQYF,TGTGCCAGCAGCTCCGGCAACACAGATACGCAGTATTTT
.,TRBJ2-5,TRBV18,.,CASSPRQGLVTQYF,TGTGCCAGCTCACCACGGCAGGGATTAGTGACCCAGTACTTC
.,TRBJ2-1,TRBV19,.,CASKPRDEQFF,TGTGCCAGTAAACCCCGGGATGAGCAGTTCTTC
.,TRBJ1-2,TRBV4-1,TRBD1,CASSQARGQVLVDVRNYTF,TGCGCCAGCAGCCAAGCGCGGGGACAGGTATTGGTCGACGTCAGAAACTACACCTTC
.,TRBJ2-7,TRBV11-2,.,CASSFTVGEQYF,TGTGCCAGCAGCTTTACGGTGGGCGAGCAGTACTTC
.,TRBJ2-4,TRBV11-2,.,CASSLAGGQINNQYF,TGTGCCAGCAGCTTAGCGGGGGGACAGATAAACAATCAGTACTTC
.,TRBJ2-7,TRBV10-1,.,CASSGVRGHEQYF,TGCGCCAGCAGCGGAGTAAGAGGCCACGAGCAGTACTTC
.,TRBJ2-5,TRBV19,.,CASSPRQLETQYF,TGTGCCAGTAGTCCCCGGCAGTTAGAGACCCAGTACTTC
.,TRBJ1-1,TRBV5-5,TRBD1,CASSFRDSYTEAFF,TGTGCCAGCAGCTTCCGGGACAGCTACACTGAAGCTTTCTTT
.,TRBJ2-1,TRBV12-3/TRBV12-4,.,CASSPGVEQFF,TGTGCCAGCAGTCCCGGGGTTGAGCAGTTCTTC
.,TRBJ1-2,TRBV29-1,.,CSVEGSRETQYGYTF,TGCAGCGTTGAAGGTTCCCGGGAGACTCAATATGGCTACACCTTC
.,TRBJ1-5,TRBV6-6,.,CASSYNRAQPQHF,TGTGCCAGCAGTTACAACAGGGCTCAGCCCCAGCATTTT
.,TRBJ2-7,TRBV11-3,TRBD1,CASSPARTGEQYF,TGTGCCAGCAGCCCTGCCCGGACAGGAGAGCAGTACTTC
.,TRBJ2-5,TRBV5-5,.,CASSLNRETQYF,TGTGCCAGCAGCTTGAATCGGGAGACCCAGTACTTC
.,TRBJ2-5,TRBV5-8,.,CASRIGTPQETQYF,TGTGCCAGCAGAATCGGGACACCTCAAGAGACCCAGTACTTC
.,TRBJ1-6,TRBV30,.,CAWSSNRLFYNSPLHF,TGTGCCTGGAGTTCGAACAGACTTTTCTATAATTCACCCCTCCACTTT
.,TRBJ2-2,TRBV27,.,CASSLMGAGELFF,TGTGCCAGCAGTTTAATGGGGGCCGGGGAGCTGTTTTTT
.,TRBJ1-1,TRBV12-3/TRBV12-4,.,CASGVGNTEAFF,TGTGCCAGCGGTGTGGGGAACACTGAAGCTTTCTTT
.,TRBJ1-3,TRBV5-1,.,CASSLDGNTIYF,TGCGCCAGCAGCTTGGACGGAAACACCATATATTTT
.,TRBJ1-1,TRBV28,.,CASISRRIEAFF,TGTGCCAGCATCTCTCGACGGATTGAAGCTTTCTTT
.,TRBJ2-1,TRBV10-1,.,CASSNDRYNEQFF,TGCGCCAGCTCCAATGACCGGTACAATGAGCAGTTCTTC
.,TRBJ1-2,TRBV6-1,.,CASSEGNYGYTF,TGTGCCAGCAGTGAAGGGAACTATGGCTACACCTTC
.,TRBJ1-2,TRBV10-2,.,CASSDRGGGYTF,TGCGCCAGCAGTGATAGGGGCGGTGGCTACACCTTC
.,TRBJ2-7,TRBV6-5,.,CASSYRVNTYEQYF,TGTGCCAGCAGTTACAGGGTGAATACCTACGAGCAGTACTTC
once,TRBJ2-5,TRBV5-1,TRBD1,CASSLGQGGETQYF,TGCGCCAGCAGCTTGGGACAGGGCGGGGAGACCCAGTACTTC
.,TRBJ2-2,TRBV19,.,CASSIDRVDGELFF,TGTGCCAGTAGTATAGACAGAGTTGACGGGGAGCTGTTTTTT
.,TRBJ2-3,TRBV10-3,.,CAISDGASTDTQYF,TGTGCCATCAGTGACGGGGCTAGCACAGATACGCAGTATTTT
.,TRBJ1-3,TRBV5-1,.,CASSLASPGSGNTIYF,TGCGCCAGCAGCTTGGCCTCACCCGGCTCTGGAAACACCATATATTTT